What follows are 8 T cell receptor beta chains derived from one specimen sequenced in a study of tumor-infiltrating lymphocytes in primary liver carcinoma. DNA and RNA were both co-extracted from approximately 20-30 mg of bulk tissue that had not been sorted. Production of TCR beta cDNA used approximately 480 ng total RNA together with a constant-region primer. Libraries covering TCR beta were generated through three nested multiplex PCR rounds (using a slightly modified ARM-PCR). TRBV1-TRBV30 forward and Cbeta reverse primers drove the first two approximately 11-cycle rounds. TCRdb analysed the multiplex PCR reads with MiXCR anew, one entry per CDR3 protein. The repertoire holds roughly 190,000 distinct CDR3 sequences, about 85% seen once, with roughly 18% in the top ten. Sequencing input: tumor tissue from primary liver carcinoma. These receptors all come from a man aged 40-55 years with primary liver carcinoma and hepatitis B virus infection.

This clonotype was detected many times. This chain links TRBV5-1 with TRBJ1-2; D gene ambiguous. Looked up from germline, CDR1 is SGHRS and CDR2 is YFSETQ. The CDR3 totals 15 residues. V lost 0 bases to trimming and J lost 0 bases, with 9 bases between them. The CDR3 coding sequence is TGCGCCAGCAGCTTGGATGGAGGGACTAACTATGGCTACACCTTC. This gives the protein CASSLDGGTNYGYTF. Full variable domain (remainder filled in from reference TRBV5-1 and TRBJ1-2): KAGVTQTPRYLIKTRGQQVTLSCSPISGHRSVSWYQQTPGQGLQFLFEYFSETQRNKGNFPGRFSGRQFSNSRSEMNVSTLELGDSALYLCASSLDGGTNYGYTFGSGTRLTVV.

Details on this clonotype: The germline gene is not matched at one end of the junction; a read error may be the cause. This chain uses TRBV28 with TRBJ2-1; tentatively, D is TRBD1 (5 bases). The CDR3 runs to 13 residues. Per germline, CDR1 MDHEN and CDR2 SYDVKM. The CDR3 spells CASRRQLDNVQIF. The CDR3 nucleotides read TGTGCCAGCAGGAGGCAGCTGGACAATGTGCAGATCTTC.

This clonotype ranks as large. The gene calls are TRBV12-3 or TRBV12-4 and TRBJ1-1; a weak D match, TRBD1 (6 bases). This CDR3 region has 13 residues. Trimming left V 3 bases short and J 6 bases short, with 11 bases between. The DNA of the CDR3 is TGTGCCAGCAGTTTTTCAGGGGCCGCTGAAGCTTTCTTT. Its translation is CASSFSGAAEAFF.

This sequence joins TRBV11-1 and TRBJ2-2, with a possible D match to TRBD2 (5 bases). The V and J ends lost 5 bases and 9 bases respectively, with 19 bases between them. CDR1 and CDR2 from the germline V gene are SGHAT and FQDESV (reference sequence). The CDR3 sequence is 15 residues long. The CDR3 DNA reads as TGTGCCAGCAGCCTAAGTGGGAGTGGAACCAGGGAGCTGTTTTTT. Translating it yields CASSLSGSGTRELFF.

Note on this clonotype: A junction boundary mismatches the germline segment, possibly from a read error. This chain joins TRBV29-1 and TRBJ2-1; a weak D match, TRBD2 (6 bases). Germline V gene data show CDR1 as SQVTM and CDR2 as ANQGSEA. The CDR3 length is 14 residues. The CDR3 DNA reads as TGCAGCGTTGGACTAGAACAAAGATACAATGAGCATTTCTTC. This translates into CSVGLEQRYNEHFF.

This clonotype was detected once. The junction departs from germline at one end; a sequencing error may be responsible. The chain is built from TRBV13 and TRBJ2-3; D unclear. This CDR3 is built from 14 residues. Germline CDR1 PRHDT, CDR2 FYEKMQ (reference sequence). This CDR3 is CATSQNRYTDTQYF. DNA of the CDR3: TGTGCCACCAGCCAGAACAGATACACAGATACGCAGTATTTT. The variable domain in full, with the rest retrieved from reference TRBV13 and TRBJ2-3, is AAGVIQSPRHLIKEKRETATLKCYPIPRHDTVYWYQQGPGQDPQFLISFYEKMQSDKGSIPDRFSAQQFSDYHSELNMSSLELGDSALYFCATSQNRYTDTQYFGPGTRLTVL.

As to this clonotype: Its ends do not fully match the called genes, so a read error is possible. The gene calls are TRBV4-1 and TRBJ1-2; D gene unclear. There are 13 residues in the CDR3. CDR1 MGHRA and CDR2 YSYEKL come from the germline V gene. CDR3 nucleotides: TGTGCCAGCAGCCAAGATGGGGACTATGGCTACACCTTC. Translated, it gives CASSQDGDYGYTF.

Remarks on this clonotype: Sequence at one end of the junction differs from germline and may be a read error. This sequence joins TRBV14 and TRBJ2-1, with 7 positions matching TRBD2. Germline CDR1 is SGHDN and CDR2 is FVKESK. The CDR3 covers 16 residues. The CDR3 DNA is TGTGCCAGCAGTGTCGCAGCGGGATGGGTAAACAATGAGCAGTTATTC. Protein sequence: CASSVAAGWVNNEQLF.